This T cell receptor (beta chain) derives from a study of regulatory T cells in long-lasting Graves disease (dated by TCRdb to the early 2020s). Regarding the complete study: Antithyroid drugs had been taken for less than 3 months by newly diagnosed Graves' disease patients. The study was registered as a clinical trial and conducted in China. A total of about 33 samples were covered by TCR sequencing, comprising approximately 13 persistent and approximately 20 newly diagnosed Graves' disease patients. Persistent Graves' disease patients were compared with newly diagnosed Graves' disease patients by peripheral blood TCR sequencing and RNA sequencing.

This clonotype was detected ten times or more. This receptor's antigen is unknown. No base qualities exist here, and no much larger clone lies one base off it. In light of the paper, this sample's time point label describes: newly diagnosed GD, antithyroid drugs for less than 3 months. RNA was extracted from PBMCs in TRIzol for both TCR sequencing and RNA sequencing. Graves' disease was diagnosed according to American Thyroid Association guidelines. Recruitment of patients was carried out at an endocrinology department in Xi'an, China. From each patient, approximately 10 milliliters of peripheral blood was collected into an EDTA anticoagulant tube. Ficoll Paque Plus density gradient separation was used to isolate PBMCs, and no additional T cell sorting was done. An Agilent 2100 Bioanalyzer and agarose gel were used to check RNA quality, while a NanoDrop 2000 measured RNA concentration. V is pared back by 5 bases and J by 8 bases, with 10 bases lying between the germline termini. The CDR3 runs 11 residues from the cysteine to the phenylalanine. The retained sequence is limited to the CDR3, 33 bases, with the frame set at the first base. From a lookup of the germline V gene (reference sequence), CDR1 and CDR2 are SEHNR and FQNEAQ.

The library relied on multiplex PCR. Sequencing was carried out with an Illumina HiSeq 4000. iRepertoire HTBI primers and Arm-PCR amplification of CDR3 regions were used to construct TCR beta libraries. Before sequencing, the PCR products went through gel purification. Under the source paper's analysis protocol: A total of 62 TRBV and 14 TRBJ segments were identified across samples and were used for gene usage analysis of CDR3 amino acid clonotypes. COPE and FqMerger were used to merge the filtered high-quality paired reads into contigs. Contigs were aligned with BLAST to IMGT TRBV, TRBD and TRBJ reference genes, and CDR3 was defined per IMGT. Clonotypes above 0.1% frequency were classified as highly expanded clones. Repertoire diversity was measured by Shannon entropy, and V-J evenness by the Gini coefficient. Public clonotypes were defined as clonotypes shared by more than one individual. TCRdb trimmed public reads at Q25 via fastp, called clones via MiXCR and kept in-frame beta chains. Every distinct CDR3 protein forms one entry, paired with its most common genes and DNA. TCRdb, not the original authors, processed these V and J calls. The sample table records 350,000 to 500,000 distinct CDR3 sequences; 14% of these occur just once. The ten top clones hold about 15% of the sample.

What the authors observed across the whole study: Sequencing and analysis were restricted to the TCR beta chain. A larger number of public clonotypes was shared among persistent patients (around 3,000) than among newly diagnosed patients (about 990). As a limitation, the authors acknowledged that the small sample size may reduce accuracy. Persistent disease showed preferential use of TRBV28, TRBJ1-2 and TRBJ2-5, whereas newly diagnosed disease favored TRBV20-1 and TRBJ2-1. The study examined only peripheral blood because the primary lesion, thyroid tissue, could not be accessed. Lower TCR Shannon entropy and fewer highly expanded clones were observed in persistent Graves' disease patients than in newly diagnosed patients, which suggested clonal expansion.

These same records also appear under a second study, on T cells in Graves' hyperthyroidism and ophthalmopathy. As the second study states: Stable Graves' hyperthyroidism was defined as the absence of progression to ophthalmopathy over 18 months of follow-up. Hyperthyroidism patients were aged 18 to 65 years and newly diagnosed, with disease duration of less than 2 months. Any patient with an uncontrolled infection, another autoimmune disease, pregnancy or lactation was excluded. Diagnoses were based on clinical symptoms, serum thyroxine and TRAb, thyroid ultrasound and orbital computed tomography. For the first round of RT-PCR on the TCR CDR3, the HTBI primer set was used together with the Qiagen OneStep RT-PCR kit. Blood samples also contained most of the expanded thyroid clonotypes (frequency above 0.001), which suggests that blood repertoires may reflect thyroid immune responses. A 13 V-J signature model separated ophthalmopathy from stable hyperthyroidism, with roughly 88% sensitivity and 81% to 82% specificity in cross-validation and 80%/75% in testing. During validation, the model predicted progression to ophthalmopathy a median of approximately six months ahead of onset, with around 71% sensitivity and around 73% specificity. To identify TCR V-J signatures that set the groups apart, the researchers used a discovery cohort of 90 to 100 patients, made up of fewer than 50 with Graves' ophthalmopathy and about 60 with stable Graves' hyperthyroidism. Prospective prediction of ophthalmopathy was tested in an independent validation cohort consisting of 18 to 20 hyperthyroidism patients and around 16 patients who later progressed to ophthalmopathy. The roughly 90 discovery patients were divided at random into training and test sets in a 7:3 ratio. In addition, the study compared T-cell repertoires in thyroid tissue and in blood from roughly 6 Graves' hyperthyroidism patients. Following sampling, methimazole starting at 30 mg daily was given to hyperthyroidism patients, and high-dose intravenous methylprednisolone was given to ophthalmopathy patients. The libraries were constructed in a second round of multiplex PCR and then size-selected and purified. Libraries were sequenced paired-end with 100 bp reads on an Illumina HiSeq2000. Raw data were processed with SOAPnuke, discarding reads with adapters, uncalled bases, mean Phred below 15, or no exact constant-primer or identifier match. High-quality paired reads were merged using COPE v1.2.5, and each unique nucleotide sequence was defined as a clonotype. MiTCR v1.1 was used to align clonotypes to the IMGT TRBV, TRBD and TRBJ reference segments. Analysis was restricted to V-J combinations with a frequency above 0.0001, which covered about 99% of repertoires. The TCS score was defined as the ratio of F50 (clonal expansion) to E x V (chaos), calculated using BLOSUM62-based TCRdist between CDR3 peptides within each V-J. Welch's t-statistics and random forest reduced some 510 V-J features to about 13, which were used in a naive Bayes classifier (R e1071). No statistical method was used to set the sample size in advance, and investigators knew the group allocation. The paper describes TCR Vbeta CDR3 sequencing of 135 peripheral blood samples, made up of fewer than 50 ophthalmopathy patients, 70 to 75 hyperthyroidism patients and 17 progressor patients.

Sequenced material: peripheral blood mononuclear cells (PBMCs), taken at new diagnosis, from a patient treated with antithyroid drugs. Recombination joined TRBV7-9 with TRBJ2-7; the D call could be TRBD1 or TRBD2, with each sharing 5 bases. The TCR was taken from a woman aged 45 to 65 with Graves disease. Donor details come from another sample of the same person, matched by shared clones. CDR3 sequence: CASSQSGQQYF. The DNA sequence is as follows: TGTGCCAGCAGCCAATCGGGACAGCAGTACTTC.